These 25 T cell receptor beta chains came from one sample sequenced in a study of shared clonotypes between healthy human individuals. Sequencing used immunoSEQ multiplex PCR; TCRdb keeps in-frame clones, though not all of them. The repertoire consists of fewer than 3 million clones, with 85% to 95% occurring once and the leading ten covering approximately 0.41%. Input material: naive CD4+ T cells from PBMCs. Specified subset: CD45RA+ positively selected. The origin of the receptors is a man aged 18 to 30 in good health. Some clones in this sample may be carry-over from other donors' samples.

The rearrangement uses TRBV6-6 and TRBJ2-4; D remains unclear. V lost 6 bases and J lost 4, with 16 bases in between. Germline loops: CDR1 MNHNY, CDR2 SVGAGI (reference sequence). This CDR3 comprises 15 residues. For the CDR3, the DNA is TGTGCCAGCAGACCCACATTTGCCCTAAAAAACATTCAGTACTTC. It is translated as CASRPTFALKNIQYF.

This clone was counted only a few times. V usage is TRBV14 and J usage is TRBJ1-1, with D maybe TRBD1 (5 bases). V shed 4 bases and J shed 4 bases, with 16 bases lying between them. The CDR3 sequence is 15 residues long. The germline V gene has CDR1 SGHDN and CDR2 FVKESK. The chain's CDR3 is CASSPLGRASTEAFF. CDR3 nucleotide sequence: TGTGCCAGCAGCCCCCTGGGCAGGGCGAGCACTGAAGCTTTCTTT. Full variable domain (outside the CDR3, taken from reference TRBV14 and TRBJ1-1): EAGVTQFPSHSVIEKGQTVTLRCDPISGHDNLYWYRRVMGKEIKFLLHFVKESKQDESGMPNNRFLAERTGGTYSTLKVQPAELEDSGVYFCASSPLGRASTEAFFGQGTRLTVV.

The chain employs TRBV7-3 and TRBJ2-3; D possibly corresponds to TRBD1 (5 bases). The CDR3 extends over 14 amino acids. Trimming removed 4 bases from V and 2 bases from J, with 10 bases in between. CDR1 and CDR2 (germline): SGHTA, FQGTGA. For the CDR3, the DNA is TGTGCCAGCAGCTCTCCTGGGGCCACAGATACGCAGTATTTT. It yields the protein CASSSPGATDTQYF.

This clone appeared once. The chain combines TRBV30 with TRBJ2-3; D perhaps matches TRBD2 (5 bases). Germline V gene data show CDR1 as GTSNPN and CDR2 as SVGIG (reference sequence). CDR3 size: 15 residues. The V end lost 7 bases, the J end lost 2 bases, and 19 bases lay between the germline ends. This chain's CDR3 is CASDRGPPSTDTQYF. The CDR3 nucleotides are TGTGCCTCAGACCGAGGGCCACCTTCCACAGATACGCAGTATTTT.

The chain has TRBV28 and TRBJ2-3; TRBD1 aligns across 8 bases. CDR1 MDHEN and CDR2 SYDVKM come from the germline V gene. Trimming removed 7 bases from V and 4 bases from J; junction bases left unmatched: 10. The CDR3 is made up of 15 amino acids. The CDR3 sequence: CASTKTGVGADTQYF. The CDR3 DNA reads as TGTGCCAGCACCAAGACAGGGGTAGGGGCAGATACGCAGTATTTT.

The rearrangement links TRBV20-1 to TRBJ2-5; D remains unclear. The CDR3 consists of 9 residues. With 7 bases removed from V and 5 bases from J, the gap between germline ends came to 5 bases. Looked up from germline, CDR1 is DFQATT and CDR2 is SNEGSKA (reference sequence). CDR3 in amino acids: CSGGETQYF. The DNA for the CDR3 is TGCAGTGGTGGGGAGACCCAGTACTTC.

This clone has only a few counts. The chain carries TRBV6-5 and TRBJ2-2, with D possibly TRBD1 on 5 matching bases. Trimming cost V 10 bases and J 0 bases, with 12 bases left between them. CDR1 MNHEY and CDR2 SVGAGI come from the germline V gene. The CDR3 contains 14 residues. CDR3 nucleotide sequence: TGTGCCATTAAAGGGGCTTCGAACACCGGGGAGCTGTTTTTT. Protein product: CAIKGASNTGELFF.

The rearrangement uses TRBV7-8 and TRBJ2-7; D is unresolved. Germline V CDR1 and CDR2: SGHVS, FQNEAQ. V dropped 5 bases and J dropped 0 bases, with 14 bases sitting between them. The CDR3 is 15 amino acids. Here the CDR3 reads CASSPLRIFSYEQYF. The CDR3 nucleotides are TGTGCCAGCAGCCCCTTGAGGATTTTCTCCTACGAGCAGTACTTC.

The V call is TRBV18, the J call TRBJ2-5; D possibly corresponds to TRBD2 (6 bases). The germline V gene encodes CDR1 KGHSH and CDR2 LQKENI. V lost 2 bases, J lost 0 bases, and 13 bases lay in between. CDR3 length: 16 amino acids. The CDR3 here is CASSPVQGGNQETQYF. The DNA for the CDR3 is TGTGCCAGCTCACCAGTCCAGGGAGGAAACCAAGAGACCCAGTACTTC.

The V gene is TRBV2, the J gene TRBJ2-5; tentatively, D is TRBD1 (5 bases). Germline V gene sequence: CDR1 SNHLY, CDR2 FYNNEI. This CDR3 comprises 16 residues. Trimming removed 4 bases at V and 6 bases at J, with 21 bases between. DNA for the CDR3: TGTGCCAGCAGTGGGCAGGGCGGCGTTGGGTTGAAGACCCAGTACTTC. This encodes CASSGQGGVGLKTQYF.

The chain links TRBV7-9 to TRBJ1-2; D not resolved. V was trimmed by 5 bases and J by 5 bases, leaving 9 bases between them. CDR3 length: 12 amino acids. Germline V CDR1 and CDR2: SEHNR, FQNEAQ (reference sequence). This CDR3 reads CASSLSGYGYTF. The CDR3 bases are TGTGCCAGCAGCCTCTCAGGATATGGCTACACCTTC. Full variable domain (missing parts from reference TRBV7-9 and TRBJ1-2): DTGVSQNPRHKITKRGQNVTFRCDPISEHNRLYWYRQTLGQGPEFLTYFQNEAQLEKSRLLSDRFSAERPKGSFSTLEIQRTEQGDSAMYLCASSLSGYGYTFGSGTRLTVV.

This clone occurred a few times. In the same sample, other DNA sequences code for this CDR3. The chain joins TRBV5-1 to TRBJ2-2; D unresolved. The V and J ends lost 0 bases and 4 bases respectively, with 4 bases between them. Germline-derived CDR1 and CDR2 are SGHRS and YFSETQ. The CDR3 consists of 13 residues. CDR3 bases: TGCGCCAGCAGCTTGGAGGGCACCGGGGAGCTGTTTTTT. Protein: CASSLEGTGELFF.

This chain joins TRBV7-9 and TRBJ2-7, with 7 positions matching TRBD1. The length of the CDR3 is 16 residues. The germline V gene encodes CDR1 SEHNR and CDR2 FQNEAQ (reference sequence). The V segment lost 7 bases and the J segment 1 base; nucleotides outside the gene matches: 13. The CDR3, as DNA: TGTGCCAGCACTACCGGGGCTGGACAGGAGTCCTACGAGCAGTACTTC. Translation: CASTTGAGQESYEQYF.

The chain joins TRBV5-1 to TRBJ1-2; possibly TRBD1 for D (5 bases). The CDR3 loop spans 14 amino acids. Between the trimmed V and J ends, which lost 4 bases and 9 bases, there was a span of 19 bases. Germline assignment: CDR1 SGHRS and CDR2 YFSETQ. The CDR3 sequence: CASSPTGTQQRYTF. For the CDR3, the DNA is TGCGCCAGCAGCCCCACCGGGACTCAGCAGCGCTACACCTTC.

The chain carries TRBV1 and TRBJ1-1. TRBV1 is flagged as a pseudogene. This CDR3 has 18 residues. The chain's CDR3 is CTSSQESHLREKNTEAFF. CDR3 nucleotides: TGCACCAGCAGCCAAGAGAGTCACCTCCGCGAGAAGAACACTGAAGCTTTCTTT.

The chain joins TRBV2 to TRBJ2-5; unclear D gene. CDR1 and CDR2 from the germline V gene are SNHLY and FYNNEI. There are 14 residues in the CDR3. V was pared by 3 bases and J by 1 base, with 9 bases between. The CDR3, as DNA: TGTGCCAGCAGTGATTTTAGATCCCAAGAGACCCAGTACTTC. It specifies CASSDFRSQETQYF.

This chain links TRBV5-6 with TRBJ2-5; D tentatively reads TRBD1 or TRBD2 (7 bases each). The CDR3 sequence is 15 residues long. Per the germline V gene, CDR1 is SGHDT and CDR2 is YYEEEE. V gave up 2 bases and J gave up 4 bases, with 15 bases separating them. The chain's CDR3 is CASSFAGGVVETQYF. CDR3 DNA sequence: TGTGCCAGCAGCTTTGCAGGGGGGGTTGTAGAGACCCAGTACTTC.

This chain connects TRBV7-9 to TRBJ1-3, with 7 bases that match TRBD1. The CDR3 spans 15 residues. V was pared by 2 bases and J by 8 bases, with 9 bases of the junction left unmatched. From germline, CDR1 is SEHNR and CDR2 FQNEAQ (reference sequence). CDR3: CASSLRGTDGDTIYF. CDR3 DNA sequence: TGTGCCAGCAGCTTAAGAGGGACAGACGGAGACACCATATATTTT.

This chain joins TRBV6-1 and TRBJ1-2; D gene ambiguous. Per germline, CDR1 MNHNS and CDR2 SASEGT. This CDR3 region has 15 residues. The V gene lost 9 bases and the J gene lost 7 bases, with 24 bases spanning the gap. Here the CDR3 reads CARRGGRTDPSGYTF. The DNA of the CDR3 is TGTGCCAGACGGGGTGGGAGGACCGATCCTTCTGGCTACACCTTC.

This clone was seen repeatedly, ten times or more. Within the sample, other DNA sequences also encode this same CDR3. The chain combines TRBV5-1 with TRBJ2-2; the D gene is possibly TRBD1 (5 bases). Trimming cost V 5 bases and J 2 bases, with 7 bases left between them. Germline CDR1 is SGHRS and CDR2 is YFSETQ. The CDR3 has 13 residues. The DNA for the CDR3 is TGCGCCAGCAGGACAGAAAACACCGGGGAGCTGTTTTTT. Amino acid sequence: CASRTENTGELFF.

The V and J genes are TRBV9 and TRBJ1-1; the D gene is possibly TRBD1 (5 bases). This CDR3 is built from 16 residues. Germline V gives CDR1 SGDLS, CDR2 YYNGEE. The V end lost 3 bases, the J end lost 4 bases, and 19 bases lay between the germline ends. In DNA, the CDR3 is TGTGCCAGCAGCGGCCTTCCTGGGGGAATGGGCACTGAAGCTTTCTTT. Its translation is CASSGLPGGMGTEAFF.

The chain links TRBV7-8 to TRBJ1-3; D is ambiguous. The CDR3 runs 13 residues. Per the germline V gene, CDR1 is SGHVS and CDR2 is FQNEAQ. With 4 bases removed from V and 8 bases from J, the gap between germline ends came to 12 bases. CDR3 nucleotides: TGTGCCAGCAGCTCAGGATCGCGGGACACCATATATTTT. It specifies CASSSGSRDTIYF.

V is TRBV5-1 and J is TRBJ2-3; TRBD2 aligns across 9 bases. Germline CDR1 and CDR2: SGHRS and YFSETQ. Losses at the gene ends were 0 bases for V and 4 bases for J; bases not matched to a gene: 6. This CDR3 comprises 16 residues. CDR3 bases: TGCGCCAGCAGCTTGGGTAATAGCGGGAGTGCAGATACGCAGTATTTT. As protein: CASSLGNSGSADTQYF.

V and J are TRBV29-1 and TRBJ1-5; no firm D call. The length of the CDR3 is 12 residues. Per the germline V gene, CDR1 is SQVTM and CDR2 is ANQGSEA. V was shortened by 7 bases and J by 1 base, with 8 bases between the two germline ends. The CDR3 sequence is CSAAGSNQPQHF. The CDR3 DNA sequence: TGCAGCGCCGCGGGGAGCAATCAGCCCCAGCATTTT.

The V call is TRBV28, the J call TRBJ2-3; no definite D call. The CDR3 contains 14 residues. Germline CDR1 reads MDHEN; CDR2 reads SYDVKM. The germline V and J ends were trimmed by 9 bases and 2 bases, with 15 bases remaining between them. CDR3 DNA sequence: TGTGCCAGTTCAAGATTATCCTACACAGATACGCAGTATTTT. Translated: CASSRLSYTDTQYF.